The 7 T cell receptor beta chains in this list originate from one sample, sequenced in a study of shared clonotypes between healthy human individuals. Here immunoSEQ multiplex PCR was the method, and the copy in TCRdb shows in-frame clones only, minus some. The table has over a million clones, around 95% seen once. Source material: naive CD4+ T cells sorted from blood. Noted subset: CD45RA+ positively selected. All receptors come from a man aged 30-40 years in good health.

The rearrangement links TRBV19 to TRBJ1-2; D ambiguous. Trimming took off 0 bases at V and 0 bases at J, with 8 bases between the two ends. This CDR3 spans 15 amino acids. Germline V gene data show CDR1 as LNHDA and CDR2 as SQIVND (reference sequence). The CDR3 reads CASSIETRANYGYTF. Written as DNA, the CDR3 is TGTGCCAGTAGTATAGAAACACGAGCTAACTATGGCTACACCTTC.

The table lists this clone with a count of one. The chain is built from TRBV5-1 and TRBJ1-1; 7 bases agree with TRBD1. The V gene's germline CDR1 is SGHRS and CDR2 YFSETQ. The junction had 12 bases not matched to a gene; V was cut back by 5 bases and J by 5 bases. The CDR3 runs 15 residues. CDR3 residues: CASSNPRGGDTEAFF. The CDR3 DNA reads as TGCGCCAGCAGTAACCCCAGGGGGGGAGATACTGAAGCTTTCTTT.

The genes are TRBV7-2 and TRBJ2-3; the D is unclear. Germline V gives CDR1 SGHTA, CDR2 FQGNSA. The CDR3 is 13 amino acids. Trimming cost V 5 bases and J 0 bases, with 6 bases left between them. The CDR3 loop reads CASSPGSTDTQYF. CDR3 sequence (DNA): TGTGCCAGCAGCCCCGGGAGCACAGATACGCAGTATTTT.

This chain links TRBV2 with TRBJ1-1, with a possible D match to TRBD1 (6 bases). Per the germline V gene, CDR1 is SNHLY and CDR2 is FYNNEI. Trimming cost V 2 bases and J 4 bases, with 17 bases left between them. The length of the CDR3 is 16 residues. CDR3 sequence (DNA): TGTGCCAGCAGTGAAATTATCGGGGGGCGCGGCACTGAAGCTTTCTTT. Its translation is CASSEIIGGRGTEAFF.

As to this clone: Relative to the germline gene, one junction end is altered; a read error may explain this. The chain couples TRBV10-3 to TRBJ2-1, with 12 nucleotides matching TRBD2. The CDR3 spans 14 residues. Germline lookup yields CDR1 ENHRY and CDR2 SYGVKD. The CDR3 coding sequence is TGCGCCACGGAGCCGACTAGCGGGAGATTTGAGCAGTTCTTC. Translated: CATEPTSGRFEQFF.

The chain links TRBV14 to TRBJ2-3; TRBD1 might be the D (6 bases). The CDR3 is 14 residues long. Germline V gene sequence: CDR1 SGHDN, CDR2 FVKESK. The V gene lost 4 bases and the J gene lost 3 bases, with 11 bases spanning the gap. The CDR3 region is CASSRRGYTDTQYF. Here the CDR3 DNA reads TGTGCCAGCAGCCGTAGGGGGTATACAGATACGCAGTATTTT.

The chain links TRBV18 to TRBJ2-1; D ambiguous. The CDR3 consists of 13 residues. V lost 4 bases to trimming and J lost 10 bases, with 14 bases between them. Germline values: CDR1 KGHSH, CDR2 LQKENI. CDR3 in amino acids: CASSLEASGEQFF. The CDR3, as DNA: TGTGCCAGCTCACTAGAAGCATCTGGGGAGCAGTTCTTC. The full variable domain, completed using reference TRBV18 and TRBJ2-1, is NAGVMQNPRHLVRRRGQEARLRCSPMKGHSHVYWYRQLPEEGLKFMVYLQKENIIDESGMPKERFSAEFPKEGPSILRIQQVVRGDSAAYFCASSLEASGEQFFGPGTRLTVL.